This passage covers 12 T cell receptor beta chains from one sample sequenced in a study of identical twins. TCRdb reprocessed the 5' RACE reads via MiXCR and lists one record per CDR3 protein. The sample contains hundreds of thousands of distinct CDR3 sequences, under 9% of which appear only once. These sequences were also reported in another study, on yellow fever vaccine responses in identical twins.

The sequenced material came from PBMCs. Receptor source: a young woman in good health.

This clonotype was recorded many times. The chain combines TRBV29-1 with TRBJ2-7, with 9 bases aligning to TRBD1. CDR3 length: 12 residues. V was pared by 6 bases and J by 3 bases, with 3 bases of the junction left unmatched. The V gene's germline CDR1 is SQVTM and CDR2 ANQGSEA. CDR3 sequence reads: CSVGQGSYEQYF. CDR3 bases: TGCAGCGTAGGACAGGGGAGCTACGAGCAGTACTTC.

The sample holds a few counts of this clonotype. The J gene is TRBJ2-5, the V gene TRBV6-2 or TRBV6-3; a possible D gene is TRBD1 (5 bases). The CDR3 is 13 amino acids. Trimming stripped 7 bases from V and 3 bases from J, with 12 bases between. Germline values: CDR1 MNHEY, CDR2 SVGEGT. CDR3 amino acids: CASTIQGEETQYF. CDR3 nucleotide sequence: TGTGCCAGCACTATCCAGGGTGAAGAGACCCAGTACTTC.

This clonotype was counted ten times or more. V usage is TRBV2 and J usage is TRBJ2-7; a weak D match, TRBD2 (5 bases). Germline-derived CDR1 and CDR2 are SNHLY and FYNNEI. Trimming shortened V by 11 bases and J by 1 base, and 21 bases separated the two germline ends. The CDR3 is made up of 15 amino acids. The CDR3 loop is CAGNRGSAKSYEQYF. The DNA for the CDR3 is TGTGCCGGCAATCGCGGGTCAGCGAAATCCTACGAGCAGTACTTC. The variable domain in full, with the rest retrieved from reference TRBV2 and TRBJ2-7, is EPEVTQTPSHQVTQMGQEVILRCVPISNHLYFYWYRQILGQKVEFLVSFYNNEISEKSEIFDDQFSVERPDGSNFTLKIRSTKLEDSAMYFCAGNRGSAKSYEQYFGPGTRLTVT.

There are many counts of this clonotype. CDR3 residues: CASSFSSGANVLTF. The CDR3 coding sequence is TGTGCCAGCAGTTTTTCGTCTGGGGCCAACGTCCTGACTTTC. The gene calls are TRBV12-3 or TRBV12-4 and TRBJ2-6; D uncertain. Trimming removed 3 bases from V and 1 base from J, with 4 bases in between. The CDR3 sequence is 14 residues long.

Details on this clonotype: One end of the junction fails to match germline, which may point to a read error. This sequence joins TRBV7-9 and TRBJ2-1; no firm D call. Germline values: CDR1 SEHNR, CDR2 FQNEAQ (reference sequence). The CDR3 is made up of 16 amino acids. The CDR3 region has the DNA TGTGCCAGCAGCCCGAGAGATTTGAGTTCCTTCAATGAGCAGTTCTTC. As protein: CASSPRDLSSFNEQFF.

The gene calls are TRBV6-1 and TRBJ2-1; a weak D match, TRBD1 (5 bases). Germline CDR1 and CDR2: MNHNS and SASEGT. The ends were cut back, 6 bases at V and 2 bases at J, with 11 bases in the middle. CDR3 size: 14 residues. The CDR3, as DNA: TGTGCCAGCAGATGGGCAGGGACCTACAATGAGCAGTTCTTC. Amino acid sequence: CASRWAGTYNEQFF.

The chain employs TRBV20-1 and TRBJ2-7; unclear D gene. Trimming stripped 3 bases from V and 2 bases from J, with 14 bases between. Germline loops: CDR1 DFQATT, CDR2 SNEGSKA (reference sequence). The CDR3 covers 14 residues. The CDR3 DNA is TGCAGTGCTAGCGAGGCATTCGGTCCCTACGAGCAGTACTTC. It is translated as CSASEAFGPYEQYF.

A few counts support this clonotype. The CDR3 nucleotides read TGTGCCAGCAGCTCCGGGAGAAAGGGAACCGGGGAGCTGTTTTTT. This translates into CASSSGRKGTGELFF. The V and J genes are TRBV11-3 and TRBJ2-2, with TRBD2 as a possible D gene (6 bases). The CDR3 is made up of 15 amino acids. Germline V CDR1 and CDR2: SGHNT, YENEEA. Trimming left V 4 bases short and J 5 bases short, with 14 bases between.

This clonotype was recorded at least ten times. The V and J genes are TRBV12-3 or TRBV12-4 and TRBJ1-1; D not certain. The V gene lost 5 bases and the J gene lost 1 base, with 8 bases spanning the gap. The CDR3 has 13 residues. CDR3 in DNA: TGTGCCAGCAGTCGAGGGCAGAACACTGAAGCTTTCTTT. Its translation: CASSRGQNTEAFF.

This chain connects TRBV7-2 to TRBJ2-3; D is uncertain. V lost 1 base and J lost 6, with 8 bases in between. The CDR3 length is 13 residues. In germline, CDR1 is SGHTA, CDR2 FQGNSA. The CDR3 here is CASSLGSQDTQYF. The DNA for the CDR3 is TGTGCCAGCAGCTTAGGCTCACAGGATACGCAGTATTTT.

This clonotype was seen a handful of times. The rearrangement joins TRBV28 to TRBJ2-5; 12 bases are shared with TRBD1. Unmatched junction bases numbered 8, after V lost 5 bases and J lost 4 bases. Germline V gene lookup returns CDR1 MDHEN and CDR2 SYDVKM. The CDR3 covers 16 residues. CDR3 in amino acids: CASSVPRDRGRETQYF. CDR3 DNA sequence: TGTGCCAGCAGTGTCCCCCGGGACAGGGGGCGAGAGACCCAGTACTTC.

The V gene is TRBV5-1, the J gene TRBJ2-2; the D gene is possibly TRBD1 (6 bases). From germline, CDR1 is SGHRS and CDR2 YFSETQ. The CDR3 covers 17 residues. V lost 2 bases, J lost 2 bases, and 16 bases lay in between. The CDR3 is CASSLRGTNFNTGELFF. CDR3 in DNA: TGCGCCAGCAGCTTAAGGGGGACAAACTTTAACACCGGGGAGCTGTTTTTT.